A single T cell receptor beta chain is shown here with its context. These data originate in a study of shared clonotypes between healthy human individuals. Study overall: A donor's plate count was three for CD4 naive and three for CD4 memory; CD8 naive had two and CD8 memory one.

Germline V CDR1 and CDR2: MDHEN, SYDVKM. Trimming removed 5 bases from V and 0 bases from J, with 6 bases in between. This CDR3 spans 13 amino acids. The donors were adults (healthy and HIV-negative) with no recent acute infections or vaccinations. An assay was performed, and its level was deep. Data came from immunoSEQ multiplex PCR; TCRdb stores just in-frame clones and leaves some out. The top ten hold around 0.38% of the sample, which has 2 million to 2.5 million clones, around 90% seen once. This TCR was recovered from a man between 18 and 29 years old in good health. Some clones in this sample may be carry-over from other donors' samples. This chain connects TRBV28 to TRBJ2-3; D remains ambiguous. Sequenced input: naive CD4+ T cells from PBMCs. Indicated subset: CD45RA+ positively selected. CDR3 in amino acids: CASSGLSTDTQYF. In DNA, the CDR3 is TGTGCCAGCAGTGGCCTTAGCACAGATACGCAGTATTTT.